This TCR beta chain originates from a study of OX40 agonist ivuxolimab in advanced cancers. Trimming took 3 bases from V and 2 from J, leaving 6 bases between them. Germline-derived CDR1 and CDR2 are MDHEN and SYDVKM. The CDR3 spans 13 residues. Of note for this clone: Its antigen is still unknown.

Autoimmune disease history or systemic immunosuppression barred patients. The repertoire was sequenced with immunoSEQ multiplex PCR; TCRdb's copy has only in-frame clones and lacks some. The sample has 65,000 to 90,000 clones; 86% are singletons. Points from the study as a whole: Relative to CD4+, CD8+ T cells held more expanded clones on average. Dose levels from 0.1 to 3.0 mg/kg saw CD4+ and CD8+ blood T cells expand clonally by week 6.

The gene calls are TRBV28 and TRBJ2-3; no clear D. This material consisted of CD4+ or CD8+ T cells sorted from blood, taken in a trial of the OX40 agonist ivuxolimab. The clonotype was recovered from an adult with an advanced solid tumor such as melanoma, head and neck, liver or kidney cancer. CDR3 amino acids: CASSFFTTDTQYF. The CDR3 DNA reads as TGTGCCAGCAGTTTCTTTACCACAGATACGCAGTATTTT.